This T cell receptor beta chain was retrieved from a study of T cells in Graves' hyperthyroidism and ophthalmopathy. RNA transcripts yielded amplified TCR beta CDR3 regions. The HTBI primer set was used in a first-round RT-PCR of the TCR CDR3. One entry per CDR3 protein, called by TCRdb with MiXCR from the multiplex PCR reads. Among hundreds of thousands of distinct CDR3 sequences listed, 15% to 18% were seen once. Uncontrolled infections, other autoimmune diseases, pregnancy or lactation led to exclusion of patients. Diagnosis rested on symptoms, serum thyroxine and TRAb, thyroid ultrasound, and orbital computed tomography. V gave up 5 bases and J gave up 5 bases; unmatched junction bases: 6. The CDR3 covers 15 residues.

This chain joins TRBV12-3 or TRBV12-4 and TRBJ2-1; 10 bases fit TRBD2. This clonotype originated in a woman younger than 35 with Graves' hyperthyroidism. The sample taken for sequencing was blood. CDR3 region: CASSLLAGTDNEQFF. As DNA, the CDR3 is TGTGCCAGCAGTCTACTAGCGGGGACGGACAATGAGCAGTTCTTC.